This TCR beta chain was identified in a study of cytomegalovirus exposure and HLA in healthy donors. Study results and limitations: The investigators catalogued some 150 TCR beta chains as cytomegalovirus-associated. As a later analysis showed, a missense DCLRE1C variant was linked to trimming of TCR beta V- and J-genes.

The CDR3 is 15 amino acids. The ends were cut back, 3 bases at V and 0 bases at J, with 6 bases in the middle. CDR1 and CDR2 (germline): MNHNS, SASEGT. The PCR was carried out with 60 Vbeta primers and 13 Jbeta primers. Clones were sequenced by immunoSEQ multiplex PCR, and TCRdb holds only the in-frame ones, with some missing. The data contain fewer than 140,000 clones, roughly 82% of them singletons. In the case of this clone: The antigen is unknown.

This receptor was obtained from a man aged 45-65 years in good health and CMV-seronegative. What was sequenced was PBMCs. The chain carries TRBV6-1 and TRBJ1-6, with D unresolved. The CDR3 region has the DNA TGTGCCAGCAGTGAGATGAGCTCCTATAATTCACCCCTCCACTTT. Translating it yields CASSEMSSYNSPLHF.